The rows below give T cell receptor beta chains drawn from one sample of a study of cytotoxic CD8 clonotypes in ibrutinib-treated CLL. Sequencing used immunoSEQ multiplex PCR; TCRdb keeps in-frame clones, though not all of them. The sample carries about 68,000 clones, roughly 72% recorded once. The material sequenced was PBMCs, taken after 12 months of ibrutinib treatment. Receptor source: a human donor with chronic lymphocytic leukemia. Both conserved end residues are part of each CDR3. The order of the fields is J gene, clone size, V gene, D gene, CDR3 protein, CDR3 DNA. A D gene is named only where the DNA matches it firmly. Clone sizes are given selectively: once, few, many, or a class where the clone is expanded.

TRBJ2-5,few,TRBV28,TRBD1,CASSDRGRPGETQYF,TGTGCCAGCAGTGACAGGGGGCGGCCTGGGGAGACCCAGTACTTC
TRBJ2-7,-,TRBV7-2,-,CASSPARAPYEQYF,TGTGCCAGCAGCCCCGCCAGAGCCCCCTACGAGCAGTACTTC
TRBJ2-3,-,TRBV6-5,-,CASRRGFGDTQYF,TGTGCCAGCAGACGGGGTTTCGGGGATACGCAGTATTTT
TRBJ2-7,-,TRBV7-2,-,CASSLETSSYEQYF,TGTGCCAGCAGCTTAGAAACTAGCTCCTACGAGCAGTACTTC
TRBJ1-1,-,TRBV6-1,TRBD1,CASSEDRDSRYLPYTEAFF,TGTGCCAGCAGTGAGGACCGGGACAGCAGATACCTTCCCTACACTGAAGCTTTCTTT
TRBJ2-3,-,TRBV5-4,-,CASSFTSSADTQYF,TGTGCCAGCAGCTTTACTAGCAGCGCAGATACGCAGTATTTT
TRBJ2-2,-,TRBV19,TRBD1,CASSMGQVNTGELFF,TGTGCCAGTAGTATGGGACAGGTGAACACCGGGGAGCTGTTTTTT
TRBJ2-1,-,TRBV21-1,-,CASSKTKVDRGFTYNEQFF,TGTGCCAGCAGCAAGACGAAGGTTGACAGGGGTTTCACCTACAATGAGCAGTTCTTC
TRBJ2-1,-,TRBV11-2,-,CASSLVGSPGNEQFF,TGTGCCAGCAGCTTAGTTGGCAGCCCCGGCAATGAGCAGTTCTTC
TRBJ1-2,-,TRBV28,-,CASSGGSNYGYTF,TGTGCCAGCAGTGGCGGGTCTAACTATGGCTACACCTTC
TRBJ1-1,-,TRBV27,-,CASSFFGSGGMNTEAFF,TGTGCCAGCAGTTTTTTTGGGAGTGGGGGGATGAACACTGAAGCTTTCTTT
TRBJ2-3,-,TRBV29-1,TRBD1,CSARTGVRGDTQYF,TGCAGCGCTAGGACAGGGGTCCGGGGAGATACGCAGTATTTT
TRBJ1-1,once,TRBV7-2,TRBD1,CASSMGQAFTEAFF,TGTGCCAGCAGCATGGGACAGGCATTCACTGAAGCTTTCTTT
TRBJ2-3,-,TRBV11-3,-,CASSHGQTSTDTQYF,TGTGCCAGCAGCCACGGACAGACTAGCACAGATACGCAGTATTTT
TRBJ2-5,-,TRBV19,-,CASSPAPQETQYF,TGTGCCAGTAGTCCAGCGCCCCAAGAGACCCAGTACTTC
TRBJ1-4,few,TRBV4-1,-,CASSRDLGEIGKLFF,TGCGCCAGCAGCCGAGACCTAGGGGAGATCGGGAAACTGTTTTTT
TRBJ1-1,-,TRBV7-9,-,CASSLRAVGTEAFF,TGTGCCAGCAGCTTAAGGGCAGTGGGGACTGAAGCTTTCTTT
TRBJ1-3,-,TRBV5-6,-,CASTVGHFGNTIYF,TGTGCCAGCACCGTTGGACACTTCGGTAACACCATATATTTT
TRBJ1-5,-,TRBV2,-,CASKGDNQPQHF,TGTGCCAGCAAAGGGGACAATCAGCCCCAGCATTTT
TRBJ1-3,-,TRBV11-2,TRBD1,CASSPTGADGNTIYF,TGTGCCAGCAGCCCGACAGGGGCCGATGGAAACACCATATATTTT
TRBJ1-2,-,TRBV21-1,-,CASSVPTRGGLYGYTF,TGTGCCAGCAGCGTCCCAACCAGGGGGGGGCTCTATGGCTACACCTTC
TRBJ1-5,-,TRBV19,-,CASSMGQFNQPQHF,TGTGCCAGTAGTATGGGTCAGTTCAATCAGCCCCAGCATTTT
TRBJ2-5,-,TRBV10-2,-,CASSTAETQYF,TGCGCCAGCAGTACCGCGGAGACCCAGTACTTC
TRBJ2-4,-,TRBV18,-,CASSPLRDALAKNIQYF,TGTGCCAGCTCACCACTACGGGACGCACTAGCCAAAAACATTCAGTACTTC
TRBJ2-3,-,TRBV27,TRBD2,CASRTSGTDTQYF,TGTGCCAGCAGGACTAGCGGCACAGATACGCAGTATTTT
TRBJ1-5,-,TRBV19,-,CASSIDGGSNQPQHF,TGTGCCAGTAGTATAGATGGGGGTAGCAATCAGCCCCAGCATTTT
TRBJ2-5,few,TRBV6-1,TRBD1,CAASLRGQTQYF,TGTGCCGCTTCCCTCAGGGGGCAGACCCAGTACTTC
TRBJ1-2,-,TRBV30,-,CAWGPPGPHYGYTF,TGTGCCTGGGGCCCTCCGGGGCCCCACTATGGCTACACCTTC
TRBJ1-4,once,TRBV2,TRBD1,CASSGTGGNEKLFF,TGTGCCAGCAGTGGAACAGGGGGAAATGAAAAACTGTTTTTT
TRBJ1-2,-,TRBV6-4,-,CASREGWNYGYTF,TGTGCCAGCAGAGAGGGGTGGAACTATGGCTACACCTTC
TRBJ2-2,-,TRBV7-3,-,CASSFPSGAGTGELFF,TGTGCCAGCAGCTTCCCCTCGGGAGCGGGCACCGGGGAGCTGTTTTTT
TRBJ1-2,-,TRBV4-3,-,CASSQLTGKDYGYTF,TGCGCCAGCAGCCAGCTTACAGGGAAGGACTATGGCTACACCTTC
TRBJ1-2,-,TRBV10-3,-,CAIRPPTANNYGYTF,TGTGCCATCAGGCCACCGACAGCGAATAACTATGGCTACACCTTC
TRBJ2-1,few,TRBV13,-,CASSGRSSSYNEQFF,TGTGCCAGCAGCGGAAGGTCGAGCTCCTACAATGAGCAGTTCTTC
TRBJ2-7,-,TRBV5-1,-,CASSLSPGLSYEQYF,TGCGCCAGCAGCTTGTCGCCAGGCCTTTCCTACGAGCAGTACTTC
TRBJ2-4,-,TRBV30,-,CAWRKQLAKNIQYF,TGTGCCTGGAGGAAACAGCTAGCCAAAAACATTCAGTACTTC
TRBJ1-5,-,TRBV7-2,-,CASSRERRFANSNQPQHF,TGTGCCAGCAGTCGGGAACGGAGGTTCGCTAATAGCAATCAGCCCCAGCATTTT
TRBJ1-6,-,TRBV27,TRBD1,CASSLQGASYNSPLHF,TGTGCCAGCAGTTTGCAGGGGGCCTCCTATAATTCACCCCTCCACTTT
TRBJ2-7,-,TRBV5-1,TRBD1,CASSSLAGTGGPYEQYF,TGCGCCAGCAGCTCCCTCGCCGGGACAGGCGGCCCCTACGAGCAGTACTTC
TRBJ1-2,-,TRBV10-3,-,CAILTANYGYTF,TGTGCCATCCTGACGGCCAACTATGGCTACACCTTC
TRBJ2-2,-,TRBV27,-,CASRSPNTGELFF,TGTGCCAGCAGGTCACCGAACACCGGGGAGCTGTTTTTT
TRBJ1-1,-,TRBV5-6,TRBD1,CASSFAARTGAKAFF,TGTGCCAGCAGCTTCGCGGCCAGGACAGGGGCGAAAGCTTTCTTT
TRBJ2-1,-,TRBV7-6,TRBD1,CASRSGTDSYNEQFF,TGTGCCAGCAGATCCGGGACAGACTCGTACAATGAGCAGTTCTTC
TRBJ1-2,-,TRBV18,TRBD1,CASSPTPGGDYGYTF,TGTGCCAGCTCACCAACCCCAGGGGGCGACTATGGCTACACCTTC
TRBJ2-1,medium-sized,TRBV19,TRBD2,CASSISSGGIYNEQFF,TGTGCCAGTAGTATTTCGAGCGGGGGGATTTACAATGAGCAGTTCTTC
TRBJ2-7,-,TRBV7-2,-,CASSLAGGRYEQYF,TGTGCCAGCAGCTTAGCGGGGGGAAGATACGAGCAGTACTTC
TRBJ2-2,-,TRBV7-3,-,CASSHSGTGELFF,TGTGCCAGCAGTCACAGCGGCACCGGGGAGCTGTTTTTT
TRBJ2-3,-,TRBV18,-,CASSKPEESMSTDTQYF,TGTGCCAGCTCAAAGCCAGAAGAGAGCATGAGCACAGATACGCAGTATTTT
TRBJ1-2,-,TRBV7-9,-,CASRQGMFDYGYTF,TGTGCCAGCAGGCAGGGGATGTTCGACTATGGCTACACCTTC
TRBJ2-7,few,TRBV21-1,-,CASSPRAYEQYF,TGTGCCAGCAGCCCCCGAGCTTACGAGCAGTACTTC